This TCR beta chain was retrieved from a study of cytomegalovirus exposure and HLA in healthy donors. Looking at the study overall: Falling in the Caucasian-associated ancestry cluster were about 83% of a few hundred genotyped donors.

Regarding this clone: Its antigen remains unidentified.

A multiplex PCR was run with 60 Vbeta primers and 13 Jbeta primers. The repertoire was sequenced with immunoSEQ multiplex PCR; TCRdb's copy has only in-frame clones and lacks some. The sample lists some 120,000 clones, around 83% occurring once. Notes on the study in general: Relative to equally common others, HLA-associated TCR beta chains showed greater clonal expansion in a later analysis. In an earlier analysis, about 87% or about 30%: the productive usage of most TCR beta V segments.

The TCR was taken from a human donor in good health. Sequenced: PBMCs.

DNA of the CDR3: TGTGCCAGCAGCGCCGACAGGGGCTTCATGAACACTGAAGCTTTCTTT. Translation gives CASSADRGFMNTEAFF. The chain recombines TRBV9 with TRBJ1-1, with TRBD1 matching over 8 bases. CDR1 and CDR2 from the germline V gene are SGDLS and YYNGEE. V was clipped by 3 bases and J by 0 bases; unmatched bases: 7. This CDR3 has 16 amino acids.